This T cell receptor (beta chain) stems from a study of cytomegalovirus exposure and HLA in healthy donors. The PCR employed 60 Vbeta primers together with 13 Jbeta primers. Produced via immunoSEQ multiplex PCR; TCRdb's table is partial and in-frame only. The sample contains fewer than 200,000 clones, about 70% of which appear only once. With 4 bases removed from V and 0 bases from J, the gap between germline ends came to 11 bases. Germline V gene data show CDR1 as SGDLS and CDR2 as YYNGEE. This CDR3 has 15 amino acids. Study-wide points: Common viral pathogens seemed to be connected with several of the most significant clusters, according to a later analysis. The study designated 150 or so TCR beta chains cytomegalovirus-associated.

With regard to this clone: Its antigen is not known.

The sequenced sample was PBMCs. The TCR sequence derives from a woman aged 18-35 years in good health and CMV-seropositive. The rearrangement uses TRBV9 and TRBJ2-4, with D possibly being TRBD1 (6 bases). The CDR3 sequence is CASSSPGVAKNIQYF. CDR3 sequence (DNA): TGTGCCAGCAGCTCTCCAGGGGTAGCCAAAAACATTCAGTACTTC.